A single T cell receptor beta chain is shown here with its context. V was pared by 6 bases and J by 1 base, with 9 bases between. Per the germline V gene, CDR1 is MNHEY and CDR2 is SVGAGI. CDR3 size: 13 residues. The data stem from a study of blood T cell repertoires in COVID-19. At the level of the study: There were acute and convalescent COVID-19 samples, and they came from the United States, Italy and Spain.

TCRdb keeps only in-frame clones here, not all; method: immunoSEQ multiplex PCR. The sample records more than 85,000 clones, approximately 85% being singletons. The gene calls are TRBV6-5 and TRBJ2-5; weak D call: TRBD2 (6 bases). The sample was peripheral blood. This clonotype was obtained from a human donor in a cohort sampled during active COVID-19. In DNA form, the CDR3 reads TGTGCCAGCAGCGGGACTGCCCAAGAGACCCAGTACTTC. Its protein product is CASSGTAQETQYF.